This entry lists 28 T cell receptor beta chains sequenced from one sample in a study of blood T cell repertoires in COVID-19. Libraries were prepared by immunoSEQ multiplex PCR; TCRdb keeps only in-frame clonotypes and omits some of them. This sample has about 66,000 clones, with 90% to 95% found just once. Sequencing used peripheral blood. The receptors originated from a human donor in a cohort sampled during active COVID-19.

The chain carries TRBV7-8 and TRBJ2-1, with 7 bases identical to TRBD2. The CDR3 has 16 amino acids. V gave up 4 bases and J gave up 4 bases; unmatched junction bases: 10. Per germline, CDR1 SGHVS and CDR2 FQNEAQ. The CDR3 DNA is TGTGCCAGCAGCTACCGGACTAGAGCTGAATACAATGAGCAGTTCTTC. As protein: CASSYRTRAEYNEQFF.

The rearrangement joins TRBV18 to TRBJ2-3; TRBD2 matches at 7 bases. CDR3 size: 12 residues. Germline CDR1 and CDR2: KGHSH and LQKENI. Trimming cost V 4 bases and J 14 bases; bases outside gene matches: 9. CDR3 DNA: TGTGCCAGCTCACTCCTGCGGGAGTCGTGGTATTTT. This sequence encodes CASSLLRESWYF. The full variable domain, in which reference TRBV18 and TRBJ2-3 provide the parts outside the CDR3, is NAGVMQNPRHLVRRRGQEARLRCSPMKGHSHVYWYRQLPEEGLKFMVYLQKENIIDESGMPKERFSAEFPKEGPSILRIQQVVRGDSAAYFCASSLLRESWYFGPGTRLTVL.

The chain links TRBV5-8 to TRBJ1-5; TRBD1 aligns across 7 bases. Germline lookup yields CDR1 SGHTS and CDR2 YDEGEE. This CDR3 spans 14 amino acids. Trimming cost V 5 bases and J 5 bases; bases outside gene matches: 7. The CDR3 region has the DNA TGTGCCAGCAGAAGGGACAGTCTTTATCAGCCCCAGCATTTT. Translation: CASRRDSLYQPQHF.

J is TRBJ1-1 and V is TRBV30; D is possibly TRBD1 (5 bases). CDR1 and CDR2 (germline): GTSNPN, SVGIG (reference sequence). The CDR3 spans 13 residues. V dropped 1 base and J dropped 3 bases, with 9 bases sitting between them. The CDR3 nucleotides read TGTGCCTGGAGTGGGGGGGAACACACTGAAGCTTTCTTT. Translation gives CAWSGGEHTEAFF.

V and J are TRBV5-5 and TRBJ1-1; D possibly corresponds to TRBD1 (5 bases). The ends were cut back, 3 bases at V and 3 bases at J, with 12 bases in the middle. CDR1 is SGHKS and CDR2 is YYEKEE in the germline V gene (reference sequence). This CDR3 has 14 residues. As DNA, the CDR3 is TGTGCCAGCAGCTCGGACGGGGGGGACACTGAAGCTTTCTTT. This codes for CASSSDGGDTEAFF. Using reference TRBV5-5 and TRBJ1-1 for the parts outside the CDR3, the full variable domain is DAGVTQSPTHLIKTRGQQVTLRCSPISGHKSVSWYQQVLGQGPQFIFQYYEKEERGRGNFPDRFSARQFPNYSSELNVNALLLGDSALYLCASSSDGGDTEAFFGQGTRLTVV.

This clone appeared a single time. The chain is built from TRBV6-2 or TRBV6-3 and TRBJ2-7, with 8 positions matching TRBD2. Germline CDR1 MNHEY, CDR2 SVGEGT. This CDR3 is built from 16 residues. J lost 2 bases, V lost 6 bases, and 12 bases had no gene match. This CDR3 reads CASSSLSGGTAYEQYF. The CDR3 nucleotides read TGTGCCAGCAGCTCCTTGAGCGGGGGCACCGCCTACGAGCAGTACTTC.

The chain joins TRBV28 to TRBJ2-3; 8 bases fit TRBD2. The CDR3 is 15 residues long. Germline loops: CDR1 MDHEN, CDR2 SYDVKM. The V gene end was trimmed by 2 bases and the J gene end by 2 bases; junction bases not matched to a gene: 3. CDR3 protein: CASSLISGDTDTQYF. The CDR3 nucleotides are TGTGCCAGCAGTTTAATTAGCGGGGACACAGATACGCAGTATTTT.

The rearrangement uses TRBV6-6 and TRBJ2-7, with 8 bases fitting TRBD1. Germline CDR1 and CDR2: MNHNY and SVGAGI (reference sequence). The CDR3 covers 15 residues. Trimming removed 5 bases from V and 9 bases from J; junction bases left unmatched: 15. The CDR3 DNA is TGTGCCAGCAGTGACCATGGACAGGGCTGGTCGGCGCAGTACTTC. It yields the protein CASSDHGQGWSAQYF.

The rearrangement links TRBV19 to TRBJ2-3, with TRBD1 matching 7 bases. The CDR3 runs to 15 residues. The ends lost 1 base at V and 2 bases at J; junction bases unmatched: 3. The germline CDR1 and CDR2 sequences are LNHDA and SQIVND (reference sequence). The CDR3 region has the DNA TGTGCCAGTAGTATAGGAACAGGGGCCACAGATACGCAGTATTTT. Protein sequence: CASSIGTGATDTQYF. The full variable domain, with the rest looked up from reference TRBV19 and TRBJ2-3, is DGGITQSPKYLFRKEGQNVTLSCEQNLNHDAMYWYRQDPGQGLRLIYYSQIVNDFQKGDIAEGYSVSREKKESFPLTVTSAQKNPTAFYLCASSIGTGATDTQYFGPGTRLTVL.

The V and J genes are TRBV28 and TRBJ2-1, with 13 bases that match TRBD2. The junction had 6 bases not matched to a gene; V was cut back by 6 bases and J by 10 bases. CDR3 length: 14 amino acids. CDR1 MDHEN and CDR2 SYDVKM come from the germline V gene. CDR3 residues: CASRPGLAGREQFF. DNA of the CDR3: TGTGCCAGCAGGCCGGGACTAGCGGGACGAGAGCAGTTCTTC.

The chain carries TRBV5-4 and TRBJ2-7, with 10 positions matching TRBD2. The CDR3 has 14 amino acids. V trimming: 5 bases; J trimming: 5 bases; junction bases outside the gene matches: 7. The V gene's germline CDR1 is SGHNT and CDR2 YYREEE (reference sequence). The CDR3 sequence: CASRRAGGANEQYF. The DNA of the CDR3 is TGTGCCAGCAGAAGAGCGGGAGGGGCGAACGAGCAGTACTTC.

CDR3 protein: CASSPRTGVDLNTEAFF. The DNA of the CDR3 is TGTGCCAGCTCACCCAGGACAGGGGTCGATTTGAACACTGAAGCTTTCTTT. The chain uses TRBV18 and TRBJ1-1, with 9 bases aligning to TRBD1. The CDR3 sequence is 17 residues long. Germline loops: CDR1 KGHSH, CDR2 LQKENI. Losses at the gene ends were 3 bases for V and 0 bases for J; bases not matched to a gene: 8.

The chain carries TRBV27 and TRBJ2-1; D gene ambiguous. V shed 5 bases and J shed 2 bases, with 4 bases lying between them. The germline V gene has CDR1 MNHEY and CDR2 SMNVEV (reference sequence). This CDR3 spans 12 amino acids. The CDR3 DNA is TGTGCCAGCAGTCCGGCCTACAATGAGCAGTTCTTC. Its translation is CASSPAYNEQFF.

The V gene is TRBV6-2 or TRBV6-3, the J gene TRBJ1-1, with 10 nucleotides matching TRBD1. The CDR3 sequence is 17 residues long. In germline, CDR1 is MNHEY, CDR2 SVGEGT. V was pared by 5 bases and J by 4 bases, with 13 bases of the junction left unmatched. The DNA for the CDR3 is TGTGCCAGCAGTACCCGGGACAGGGGATGGCTCGGCACTGAAGCTTTCTTT. Translating gives CASSTRDRGWLGTEAFF.

This chain joins TRBV9 and TRBJ1-5; possibly TRBD1 for D (5 bases). Trimming pared 0 bases from V and 1 base from J, leaving 11 bases between. The CDR3 is 16 residues long. The germline gives CDR1 SGDLS, CDR2 YYNGEE. CDR3 nucleotides: TGTGCCAGCAGCGTAGTCCAGGGCGTCAGCAATCAGCCCCAGCATTTT. Protein: CASSVVQGVSNQPQHF.

J is TRBJ1-2 and V is TRBV7-2; 8 bases align to TRBD1. The germline V gene encodes CDR1 SGHTA and CDR2 FQGNSA. The CDR3 contains 14 residues. V gave up 5 bases and J gave up 6 bases; unmatched junction bases: 8. CDR3 region: CASSQRTGTDGYTF. CDR3 nucleotides: TGTGCCAGCAGCCAAAGGACAGGGACGGATGGCTACACCTTC. Variable domain in full (rest from reference TRBV7-2 and TRBJ1-2): GAGVSQSPSNKVTEKGKDVELRCDPISGHTALYWYRQSLGQGLEFLIYFQGNSAPDKSGLPSDRFSAERTGGSVSTLTIQRTQQEDSAVYLCASSQRTGTDGYTFGSGTRLTVV.

V is TRBV4-3 and J is TRBJ1-6; unclear D gene. Germline CDR1 LGHNA, CDR2 YSLEER. Deletions cut 0 bases from V and 1 base from J, with 7 bases between. This CDR3 is 16 amino acids long. CDR3 bases: TGCGCCAGCAGCCAAGATTCCGGGTCCTATAATTCACCCCTCCACTTT. Translated: CASSQDSGSYNSPLHF.

The rearrangement joins TRBV11-2 to TRBJ1-6; D not resolved. The germline gives CDR1 SGHAT, CDR2 FQNNGV. V was cut by 5 bases and J by 6 bases, with 5 bases left in between. The CDR3 runs 12 residues. CDR3 loop: CASSRSNSPLHF. DNA for the CDR3: TGTGCCAGCAGCAGGAGTAATTCACCCCTCCACTTT. Full variable domain (rest looked up from reference TRBV11-2 and TRBJ1-6): EAGVAQSPRYKIIEKRQSVAFWCNPISGHATLYWYQQILGQGPKLLIQFQNNGVVDDSQLPKDRFSAERLKGVDSTLKIQPAKLEDSAVYLCASSRSNSPLHFGNGTRLTVT.

The rearrangement uses TRBV28 and TRBJ1-2, with TRBD1 matching 8 bases. The junction had 5 bases not matched to a gene; V was cut back by 4 bases and J by 4 bases. This CDR3 is 14 amino acids long. Germline V lookup: CDR1 MDHEN, CDR2 SYDVKM. The CDR3 region is CASSSPQGGYGYTF. The DNA for the CDR3 is TGTGCCAGCAGTTCCCCACAGGGGGGCTATGGCTACACCTTC.

J is TRBJ2-3 and V is TRBV9, with 9 bases aligning to TRBD2. V was clipped by 4 bases and J by 3 bases; unmatched bases: 12. Germline assignment: CDR1 SGDLS and CDR2 YYNGEE. This CDR3 region has 17 residues. CDR3 DNA sequence: TGTGCCAGCAGCCGCCCGTTGGTAGCGGGAGCTACAGATACGCAGTATTTT. Residues: CASSRPLVAGATDTQYF.

The rearrangement joins TRBV20-1 to TRBJ2-3; D gene ambiguous. The CDR3 has 11 amino acids. Germline CDR1 DFQATT, CDR2 SNEGSKA (reference sequence). The CDR3 DNA is TGCATGAGCGCGAACGGAGATACGCAGTATTTT. The encoded protein is CMSANGDTQYF.

This clone has just a few counts. CDR3 sequence (DNA): TGCGCCAGCAGCCAGGACAGGGAGTACTCACCCCTCCACTTT. This encodes CASSQDREYSPLHF. This chain connects TRBV5-1 to TRBJ1-6; the match to TRBD1 covers 8 bases. From germline, CDR1 is SGHRS and CDR2 YFSETQ. V lost 4 bases to trimming and J lost 10 bases; unmatched junction nucleotides: 7. This CDR3 has 14 residues. The full variable domain, completed using reference TRBV5-1 and TRBJ1-6, is KAGVTQTPRYLIKTRGQQVTLSCSPISGHRSVSWYQQTPGQGLQFLFEYFSETQRNKGNFPGRFSGRQFSNSRSEMNVSTLELGDSALYLCASSQDREYSPLHFGNGTRLTVT.

This chain joins TRBV19 and TRBJ1-2, with 7 nucleotides matching TRBD1. The CDR3 contains 13 residues. Germline V gene lookup returns CDR1 LNHDA and CDR2 SQIVND (reference sequence). With 5 bases clipped from V and 5 bases from J, the junction kept 5 bases outside the gene matches. CDR3 amino acids: CASSFSGGYGYTF. CDR3 bases: TGTGCCAGTAGTTTTTCAGGGGGATATGGCTACACCTTC.

V and J are TRBV18 and TRBJ2-2, with D uncertain. Trimming removed 2 bases from V and 1 base from J, with 5 bases in between. Germline CDR1 is KGHSH and CDR2 is LQKENI. The CDR3 is 14 amino acids. The CDR3 DNA sequence: TGTGCCAGCTCACCAATTAAGAACACCGGGGAGCTGTTTTTT. It codes for CASSPIKNTGELFF.

The chain links TRBV4-3 to TRBJ2-7; no clear D. This CDR3 is 14 amino acids long. Trimming removed 4 bases from V and 5 bases from J, with 15 bases in between. Germline CDR1 reads LGHNA; CDR2 reads YSLEER. The CDR3 DNA reads as TGCGCCAGCAGCCCGGAGCTGGCTGTCAACGAGCAGTACTTC. Amino acid sequence: CASSPELAVNEQYF.

The chain combines TRBV5-5 with TRBJ2-5; D gene unclear. The V gene lost 0 bases and the J gene lost 2 bases, with 8 bases spanning the gap. CDR1 and CDR2 (germline): SGHKS, YYEKEE (reference sequence). The CDR3 runs to 14 residues. The CDR3 protein is CASSLVSTQETQYF. CDR3 nucleotide sequence: TGTGCCAGCAGCTTGGTCTCTACTCAAGAGACCCAGTACTTC.

This clone was detected only once. This sequence joins TRBV2 and TRBJ1-2; TRBD1 might be the D (6 bases). The germline V gene has CDR1 SNHLY and CDR2 FYNNEI. The CDR3 covers 14 residues. With 7 bases removed from V and 4 bases from J, the gap between germline ends came to 16 bases. The DNA for the CDR3 is TGTGCCAGCATACGTATTCGGGACATCTATGGCTACACCTTC. It specifies CASIRIRDIYGYTF.

V and J are TRBV19 and TRBJ2-1; 12 bases align to TRBD1. V was pared by 4 bases and J by 7 bases, with 8 bases of the junction left unmatched. Germline CDR1 reads LNHDA; CDR2 reads SQIVND (reference sequence). The CDR3 has 16 amino acids. CDR3 amino acids: CASSTVGTGGVNEQFF. The CDR3 DNA reads as TGTGCCAGTAGTACTGTGGGGACAGGGGGCGTTAATGAGCAGTTCTTC.